This is a list of T cell receptor beta chains from one sample in a study of shared clonotypes between healthy human individuals. Data came from immunoSEQ multiplex PCR; TCRdb stores just in-frame clones and leaves some out. The sample has fewer than 850,000 clones, around 90% seen once. The sample consisted of memory CD8+ T cells from PBMCs. The receptor set was obtained from a man aged 18 to 29 in good health. Some clones in this sample may be carry-over from other donors' samples. Both conserved end residues are part of each CDR3. The D gene is left open where the match is weak. Size tells how often a clone was seen (once, few, many) or the class of an expanded clone, and some rows leave it out.

TRBV7-9	TRBJ2-7	-	-	CASSLSSGGLTYEQYF	TGTGCCAGCAGCTTAAGTTCAGGCGGATTAACCTACGAGCAGTACTTC
TRBV27	TRBJ2-7	-	-	CASSLSHGTLTYEQYF	TGTGCCAGCAGTTTATCGCACGGGACTTTAACCTACGAGCAGTACTTC
TRBV5-8	TRBJ2-1	TRBD2	-	CASSQEGPGGEGLNEQFF	TGTGCCAGCAGCCAAGAAGGTCCCGGCGGGGAGGGCCTGAATGAGCAGTTCTTC
TRBV6-5	TRBJ2-2	-	once	CASSYSEGFTGELFF	TGTGCCAGCAGTTACTCTGAGGGTTTCACCGGGGAGCTGTTTTTT
TRBV27	TRBJ1-1	-	once	CASIGGVDLAYTEAFF	TGTGCCAGCATAGGAGGGGTAGATCTTGCGTACACTGAAGCTTTCTTT
TRBV19	TRBJ1-4	-	-	CASSMDGGRGEKLFF	TGTGCCAGTAGTATGGACGGGGGCCGGGGTGAAAAACTGTTTTTT
TRBV27	TRBJ1-5	TRBD1	-	CASRPGQGYPYSNQPQHF	TGTGCCAGCAGGCCGGGACAGGGTTACCCCTATAGCAATCAGCCCCAGCATTTT
TRBV7-2	TRBJ2-1	-	-	CASSLDQDYNEQFF	TGTGCCAGCAGCTTAGACCAGGACTACAATGAGCAGTTCTTC
TRBV13	TRBJ2-3	TRBD2	once	CASSLRTSVADTQYF	TGTGCCAGCAGCCTCCGGACTAGCGTAGCAGATACGCAGTATTTT
TRBV25-1	TRBJ2-5	TRBD1	-	CASSPPRDRDGETQYF	TGTGCCAGCAGTCCCCCCCGGGACAGGGACGGAGAGACCCAGTACTTC
TRBV11-1	TRBJ1-2	-	-	CASSLDRTDGYTF	TGTGCCAGCAGCTTAGACAGGACTGATGGCTACACCTTC
TRBV18	TRBJ2-7	-	-	CASSDGGFYEQYF	TGTGCCAGCTCTGACGGGGGCTTTTACGAGCAGTACTTC
TRBV7-9	TRBJ2-3	-	-	CASSTPLRDYYTDTQYF	TGTGCCAGCAGCACCCCCCTTCGGGATTACTACACAGATACGCAGTATTTT